This T cell receptor (beta chain) was observed in a study of CD8 T cells in ankylosing spondylitis. Study results and caveats: Typical of ankylosing spondylitis blood, it appeared, was a TCR beta motif of about eight highly homologous variants. The authors found the disease-linked clones to be CD8+ and relatively rare in peripheral blood. Some of these motif variants have turned up before, in reports on reactive arthritis synovial fluid and blood.

CDR3 length: 12 residues. Germline CDR1 SNHLY, CDR2 FYNNEI. Trimming took off 5 bases at V and 7 bases at J, with 9 bases between the two ends. Many counts were recorded for this clonotype. Its target is not known. Quantitative 5'-RACE with molecular barcodes generated TCR beta libraries. TCRdb reanalysed the 5' RACE reads using MiXCR and keeps one entry per CDR3 protein. The repertoire holds 250,000 or so distinct CDR3 sequences, with about 10% as singletons. Sequencing input: blood, either unsorted or a sorted T cell fraction (not recorded which). This clonotype was obtained from a male donor with ankylosing spondylitis or in good health (not recorded which). The chain combines TRBV2 with TRBJ2-1; D is unresolved. CDR3 sequence (DNA): TGTGCCAGCAGTCCGGCCGGTAATGAGCAGTTCTTC. Its protein product is CASSPAGNEQFF.